This T cell receptor (beta chain) was found in a study of post-analysis software for immune sequencing data. Background on the study: Patients with relapsing-remitting, secondary progressive and progressive-relapsing multiple sclerosis courses were all represented.

This CDR3 region has 13 residues. V lost 1 base, J lost 11 bases, and 14 bases lay in between. On this clonotype: Its antigen is undetermined.

Prepared libraries of TCR beta cDNA carried unique molecular identifiers. From the PCR reads, TCRdb called clonotypes with MiXCR, one entry per CDR3 protein. The table includes fewer than 550,000 distinct CDR3 sequences, around 34% detected once. Study-wide results and limits: Clustering by F measure revealed strong co-clustering among samples prepared together in one batch. TRBV5-6, TRBV5-1 and TRBV20-1 were among 4 or 5 TRBV segments more frequent in patients than controls.

The sequencing input was blood. The receptor was isolated from a girl aged 2 to 17 with multiple sclerosis. V usage is TRBV12-3 or TRBV12-4 and J usage is TRBJ2-5; D is possibly TRBD2 (7 bases). The CDR3 protein is CASSLVGGQAQYF. CDR3 sequence (DNA): TGTGCCAGCAGTTTAGTCGGGGGGCAAGCGCAGTACTTC.